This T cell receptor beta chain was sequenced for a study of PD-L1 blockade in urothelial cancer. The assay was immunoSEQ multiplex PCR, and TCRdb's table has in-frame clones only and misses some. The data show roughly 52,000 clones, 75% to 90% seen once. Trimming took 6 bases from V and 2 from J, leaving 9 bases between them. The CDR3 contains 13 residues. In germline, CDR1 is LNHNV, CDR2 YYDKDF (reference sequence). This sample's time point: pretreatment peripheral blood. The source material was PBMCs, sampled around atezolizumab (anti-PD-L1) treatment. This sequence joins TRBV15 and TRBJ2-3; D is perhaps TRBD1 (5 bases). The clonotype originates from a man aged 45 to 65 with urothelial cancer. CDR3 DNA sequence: TGTGCCACCAGGCCAGGGATCACAGATACGCAGTATTTT. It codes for CATRPGITDTQYF.